What follows is one TCR beta chain and its context. Its target is not known. This record belongs to a study of OX40 agonist ivuxolimab in advanced cancers. The wider study: With a range of roughly 23 to 85, age averaged about 58 years, and nearly 85% were male. It was permissible to have had prior anti-PD-1, anti-PD-L1 or anti-CTLA-4 therapy, and around 40% had some. Study results and caveats: Near-lowest levels of clonal expansion characterized partial responders at 0.1-3.0 mg/kg.

Cycle 7 day 1, cycle 4 day 1, and baseline were the timepoints at which blood was sampled. Assay: immunoSEQ multiplex PCR; the TCRdb copy retains only in-frame clones and omits some. The sample records over 55,000 clones, about 90% being singletons. The starting material was CD4+ or CD8+ T cells sorted from blood, obtained in a trial of the OX40 agonist ivuxolimab. The sequence came from an adult with an advanced solid tumor such as melanoma, head and neck, liver or kidney cancer.

The CDR3 nucleotides are TGTGCCAGCAGCGTGCTATGGGGTCCAGATACGCAGTATTTT. It codes for CASSVLWGPDTQYF. The V gene is TRBV7-2, the J gene TRBJ2-3; D gene uncertain. The CDR3 contains 14 residues. The germline V gene encodes CDR1 SGHTA and CDR2 FQGNSA. V was shortened by 5 bases and J by 4 bases, with 13 bases between the two germline ends.